These 18 T cell receptor beta chains were all obtained from the same sample, sequenced in a study of CD8 T cells in Susac syndrome. The RNA, roughly 0.45 to 1 ug, was put through reverse transcription using random hexamers. One entry per CDR3 protein, called by TCRdb with MiXCR from the immunoSEQ multiplex PCR reads. Here the sample spans over 65,000 distinct CDR3 sequences, about 92% being singletons. Sequencing was carried out using CD4+ T cells from PBMCs. Receptors were obtained from a human donor with Susac syndrome.

J is TRBJ2-5 and V is TRBV5-1; D gene uncertain. V was cut by 5 bases and J by 3 bases, with 17 bases left in between. The CDR3 spans 15 residues. CDR1 SGHRS and CDR2 YFSETQ come from the germline V gene. The CDR3 DNA sequence: TGCGCCAGCAGTTCGCGCCCGGACCTAAAAGAGACCCAGTACTTC. Translated: CASSSRPDLKETQYF.

This clonotype was found once. The chain is built from TRBV5-4 and TRBJ2-3; 10 nucleotides line up with TRBD2. This CDR3 has 15 residues. CDR1 and CDR2 from the germline V gene are SGHNT and YYREEE (reference sequence). Trimming removed 4 bases from V and 4 bases from J; junction bases left unmatched: 6. CDR3 in amino acids: CASSGAGGPADTQYF. In DNA form, the CDR3 reads TGTGCCAGCAGCGGAGCGGGGGGGCCCGCAGATACGCAGTATTTT.

This clonotype is a singleton in its sample. The gene calls are TRBV7-2 and TRBJ1-2, with a possible D match to TRBD1 (5 bases). Germline CDR1 and CDR2: SGHTA and FQGNSA. The CDR3 is 13 residues long. V was cut by 1 base and J by 2 bases, with 5 bases left in between. The CDR3 DNA follows: TGTGCCAGCAGCTTAGGGACAAACTATGGCTACACCTTC. This encodes CASSLGTNYGYTF.

The chain uses TRBV19 and TRBJ1-1; D ambiguous. The CDR3 extends over 14 amino acids. Per germline, CDR1 LNHDA and CDR2 SQIVND (reference sequence). Trimming left V 2 bases short and J 1 base short, with 8 bases between. The CDR3, as DNA: TGTGCCAGTAGTATATTCTCGGAGAACACTGAAGCTTTCTTT. Residues: CASSIFSENTEAFF.

V is TRBV15 and J is TRBJ2-1; 8 bases are a match to TRBD2. The CDR3 loop spans 16 amino acids. The germline V gene encodes CDR1 LNHNV and CDR2 YYDKDF (reference sequence). V shed 0 bases and J 10 bases; nucleotides not matched to a gene: 11. In DNA form, the CDR3 reads TGTGCCACCAGCAGAGATCTGGCCGCGGGAGGAGGAGAGCAGTTCTTC. Translating it yields CATSRDLAAGGGEQFF.

The V call is TRBV7-9, the J call TRBJ1-1; D is uncertain. Trimming took 2 bases from V and 0 from J, leaving 10 bases between them. The CDR3 sequence is 15 residues long. Germline lookup yields CDR1 SEHNR and CDR2 FQNEAQ (reference sequence). The CDR3 sequence: CASSLLRPLNTEAFF. The CDR3 nucleotides are TGTGCCAGCAGCTTATTAAGACCCCTGAACACTGAAGCTTTCTTT.

This sequence joins TRBV5-1 and TRBJ1-1, with a tentative D call TRBD1 (6 bases). The CDR3 has 17 residues. Trimming took 1 base from V and 3 from J, leaving 19 bases between them. CDR1 and CDR2 from the germline V gene are SGHRS and YFSETQ. The CDR3 is CASSLLVSGAGDTEAFF. The CDR3 nucleotides read TGCGCCAGCAGCTTGCTGGTTTCGGGGGCGGGTGACACTGAAGCTTTCTTT. The full variable domain, with the rest looked up from reference TRBV5-1 and TRBJ1-1, is KAGVTQTPRYLIKTRGQQVTLSCSPISGHRSVSWYQQTPGQGLQFLFEYFSETQRNKGNFPGRFSGRQFSNSRSEMNVSTLELGDSALYLCASSLLVSGAGDTEAFFGQGTRLTVV.

A single count supports this clonotype. The J gene is TRBJ2-3, the V gene TRBV15, with D unresolved. Trimming took 4 bases from V and 3 from J, leaving 14 bases between them. Germline V gene sequence: CDR1 LNHNV, CDR2 YYDKDF (reference sequence). The CDR3 runs 15 residues. The CDR3: CATSNSIHRTDTQYF. The CDR3, as DNA: TGTGCCACCAGCAATTCTATCCATCGGACAGATACGCAGTATTTT.

The chain recombines TRBV7-2 with TRBJ2-7, with TRBD2 as a possible D gene (7 bases). The CDR3 covers 13 residues. Germline V gene data show CDR1 as SGHTA and CDR2 as FQGNSA. Trimming stripped 1 base from V and 4 bases from J, with 8 bases between. CDR3 region: CASSLEGGYEQYF. DNA for the CDR3: TGTGCCAGCAGCTTAGAGGGGGGGTACGAGCAGTACTTC.

V is TRBV6-6 and J is TRBJ2-5; 8 positions match TRBD1. This CDR3 is 13 amino acids long. J gave up 3 bases and V 6 bases, and 3 bases lay outside the gene matches. CDR1 is MNHNY and CDR2 is SVGAGI in the germline V gene (reference sequence). CDR3: CASRKQGEETQYF. The CDR3 region has the DNA TGTGCCAGCAGGAAACAGGGGGAAGAGACCCAGTACTTC.

The chain carries TRBV18 and TRBJ2-7; possibly TRBD1 for D (6 bases). With 3 bases removed from V and 2 bases from J, the gap between germline ends came to 11 bases. Per germline, CDR1 KGHSH and CDR2 LQKENI. The CDR3 consists of 14 residues. The CDR3 DNA follows: TGTGCCAGCTCACCTCGGGACACTACCTACGAGCAGTACTTC. Amino acid sequence: CASSPRDTTYEQYF.

V usage is TRBV20-1 and J usage is TRBJ2-7; 10 nucleotides align to TRBD1. CDR1 is DFQATT and CDR2 is SNEGSKA in the germline V gene (reference sequence). Unmatched junction bases numbered 6, after V lost 0 bases and J lost 1 base. This CDR3 region has 16 residues. The CDR3 nucleotides read TGCAGTGCTAGAGAAAAGGGACAGGGGAATTCCTACGAGCAGTACTTC. Protein sequence: CSAREKGQGNSYEQYF.

V gene TRBV5-1 combines with J gene TRBJ2-1; D gene ambiguous. Trimming cost V 0 bases and J 2 bases, with 6 bases left between them. Germline CDR1 reads SGHRS; CDR2 reads YFSETQ. The CDR3 contains 14 residues. CDR3 DNA sequence: TGCGCCAGCAGCTTGGTGGTGGCCTACAATGAGCAGTTCTTC. Translating gives CASSLVVAYNEQFF.

This chain links TRBV28 with TRBJ1-5; D gene ambiguous. Germline assignment: CDR1 MDHEN and CDR2 SYDVKM. This CDR3 comprises 16 residues. Trimming took 6 bases from V and 4 from J, leaving 19 bases between them. In DNA form, the CDR3 reads TGTGCCAGCAGAGAACAAGGGTCTCGGGTGAATCAGCCCCAGCATTTT. It specifies CASREQGSRVNQPQHF.

The V gene is TRBV19, the J gene TRBJ2-5, with D possibly TRBD2 on 5 matching bases. The CDR3 is 12 amino acids. V was clipped by 4 bases and J by 5 bases, with 8 bases between them. Germline V gene lookup returns CDR1 LNHDA and CDR2 SQIVND (reference sequence). The CDR3 nucleotides read TGTGCCAGTAGTAAGGCGGGTGAGACCCAGTACTTC. Protein sequence: CASSKAGETQYF.

The V gene is TRBV20-1, the J gene TRBJ2-3; D might be TRBD1 (5 bases). This CDR3 spans 16 amino acids. The V end was cut by 0 bases, the J end by 0 bases, with 13 bases between. In germline, CDR1 is DFQATT, CDR2 SNEGSKA (reference sequence). The CDR3 DNA reads TGCAGTGCTAGAGATTTCGGCAGGGCGAGCACAGATACGCAGTATTTT. This translates into CSARDFGRASTDTQYF.

The chain combines TRBV5-6 with TRBJ1-3; perhaps TRBD1 as D (5 bases). Germline V gene sequence: CDR1 SGHDT, CDR2 YYEEEE. The length of the CDR3 is 15 residues. V lost 7 bases and J lost 8, with 22 bases in between. CDR3 in amino acids: CASCRDGKLWDTIYF. In DNA, the CDR3 is TGTGCCAGCTGCAGGGACGGAAAACTTTGGGACACCATATATTTT.

The chain is built from TRBV6-2 or TRBV6-3 and TRBJ1-5; 8 nucleotides match TRBD1. V was pared by 6 bases and J by 0 bases, with 10 bases of the junction left unmatched. CDR1 is MNHEY and CDR2 is SVGEGT in the germline V gene. The CDR3 runs 17 residues. The CDR3 loop is CASSPPTGGNSNQPQHF. The CDR3 DNA reads as TGTGCCAGCAGCCCCCCCACAGGGGGTAATAGCAATCAGCCCCAGCATTTT.